The T cell receptor (beta chain) described here comes from a study of blood T cell repertoires in COVID-19. Study-wide background: The study drew acute and convalescent COVID-19 samples from the United States, Italy and Spain.

Original processing notes: From reference gene primer amplification, estimates of nucleated cell counts were derived. Repertoires were generated with immunoSEQ multiplex PCR, while TCRdb's copy carries only in-frame clones and drops some. V and J calls and clone size are given by that table; D and trimming were obtained from the DNA. This sample yields just over 35,000 clones, of which roughly 84% are seen a single time; 2% to 2.5% belongs to the top ten. Germline lookup yields CDR1 SNHLY and CDR2 FYNNEI. There are 15 residues in the CDR3. Trimming removed 4 bases from V and 7 bases from J; junction bases left unmatched: 8.

Sequencing was performed on peripheral blood. The sequence derives from a human donor in a cohort sampled during active COVID-19. The chain is built from TRBV2 and TRBJ1-4; 8 bases agree with TRBD1. The DNA for the CDR3 is TGTGCCAGCAGTGTTACAGGGGGTATAGGTGAAAAACTGTTTTTT. It translates to CASSVTGGIGEKLFF.